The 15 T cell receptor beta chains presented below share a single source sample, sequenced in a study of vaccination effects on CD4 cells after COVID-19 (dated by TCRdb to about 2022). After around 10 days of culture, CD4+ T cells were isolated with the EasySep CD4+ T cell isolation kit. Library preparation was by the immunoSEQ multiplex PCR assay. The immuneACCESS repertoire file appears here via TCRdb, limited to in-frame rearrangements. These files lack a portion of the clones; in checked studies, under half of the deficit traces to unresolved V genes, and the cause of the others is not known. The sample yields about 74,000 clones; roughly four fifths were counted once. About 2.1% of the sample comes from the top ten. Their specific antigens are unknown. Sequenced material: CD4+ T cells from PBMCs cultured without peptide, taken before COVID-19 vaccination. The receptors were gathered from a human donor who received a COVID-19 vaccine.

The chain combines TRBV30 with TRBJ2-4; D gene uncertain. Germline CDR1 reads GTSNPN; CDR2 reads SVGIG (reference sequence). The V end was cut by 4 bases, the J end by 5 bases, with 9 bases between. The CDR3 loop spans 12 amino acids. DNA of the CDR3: TGTGCCTGGAATAGTGGCCAAAACATTCAGTACTTC. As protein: CAWNSGQNIQYF.

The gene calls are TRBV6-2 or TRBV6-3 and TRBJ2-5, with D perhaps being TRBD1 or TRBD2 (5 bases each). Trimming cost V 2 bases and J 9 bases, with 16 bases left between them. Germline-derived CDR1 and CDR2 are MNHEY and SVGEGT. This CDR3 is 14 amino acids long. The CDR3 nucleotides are TGTGCCAGCAGTTACAGGGGAACCCCCGGGGCCCAGTACTTC. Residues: CASSYRGTPGAQYF.

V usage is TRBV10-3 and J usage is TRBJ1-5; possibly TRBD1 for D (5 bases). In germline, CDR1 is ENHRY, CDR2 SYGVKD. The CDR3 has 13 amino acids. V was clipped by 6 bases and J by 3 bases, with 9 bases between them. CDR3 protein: CAIRTEINQPQHF. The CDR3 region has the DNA TGTGCCATCAGGACAGAGATCAATCAGCCCCAGCATTTT.

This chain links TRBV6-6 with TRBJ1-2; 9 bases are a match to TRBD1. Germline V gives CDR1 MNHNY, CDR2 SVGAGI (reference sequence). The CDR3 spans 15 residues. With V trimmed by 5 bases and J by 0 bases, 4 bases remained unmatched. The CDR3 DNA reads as TGTGCCAGCAGTAGCCGACAGGGGGCTAACTATGGCTACACCTTC. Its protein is CASSSRQGANYGYTF.

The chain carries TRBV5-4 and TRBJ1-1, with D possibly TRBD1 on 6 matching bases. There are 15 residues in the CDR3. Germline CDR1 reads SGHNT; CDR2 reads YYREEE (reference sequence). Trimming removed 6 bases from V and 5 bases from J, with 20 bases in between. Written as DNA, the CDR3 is TGTGCCAGCACCGGGATACAGGGTATGGGGACTGAAGCTTTCTTT. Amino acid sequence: CASTGIQGMGTEAFF.

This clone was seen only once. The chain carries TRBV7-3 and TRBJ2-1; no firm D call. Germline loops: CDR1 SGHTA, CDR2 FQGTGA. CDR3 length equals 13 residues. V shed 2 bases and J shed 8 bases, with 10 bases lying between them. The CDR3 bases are TGTGCCAGCAGCTTAGGATCTGGTGATGAGCAGTTCTTC. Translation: CASSLGSGDEQFF.

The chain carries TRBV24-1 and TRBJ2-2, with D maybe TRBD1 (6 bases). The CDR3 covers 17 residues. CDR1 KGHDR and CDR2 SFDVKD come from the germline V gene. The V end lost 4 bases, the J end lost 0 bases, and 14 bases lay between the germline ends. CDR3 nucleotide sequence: TGTGCCACCAGTGACCCGGGACACCTGACGAACACCGGGGAGCTGTTTTTT. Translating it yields CATSDPGHLTNTGELFF.

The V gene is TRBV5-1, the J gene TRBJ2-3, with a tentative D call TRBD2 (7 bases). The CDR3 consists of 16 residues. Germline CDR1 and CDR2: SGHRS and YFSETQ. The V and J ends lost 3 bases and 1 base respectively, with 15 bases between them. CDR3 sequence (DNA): TGCGCCAGCAGCTCTGAGGGGGGGGGCGGCACAGATACGCAGTATTTT. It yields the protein CASSSEGGGGTDTQYF. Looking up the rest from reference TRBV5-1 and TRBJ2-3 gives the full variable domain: KAGVTQTPRYLIKTRGQQVTLSCSPISGHRSVSWYQQTPGQGLQFLFEYFSETQRNKGNFPGRFSGRQFSNSRSEMNVSTLELGDSALYLCASSSEGGGGTDTQYFGPGTRLTVL.

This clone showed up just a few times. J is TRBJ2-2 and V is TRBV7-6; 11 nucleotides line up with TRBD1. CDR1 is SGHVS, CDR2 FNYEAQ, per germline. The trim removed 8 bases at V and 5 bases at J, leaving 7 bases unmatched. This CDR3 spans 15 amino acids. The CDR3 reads CASLPGQGATGELFF. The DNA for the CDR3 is TGTGCCAGCCTCCCAGGACAGGGGGCAACCGGGGAGCTGTTTTTT.

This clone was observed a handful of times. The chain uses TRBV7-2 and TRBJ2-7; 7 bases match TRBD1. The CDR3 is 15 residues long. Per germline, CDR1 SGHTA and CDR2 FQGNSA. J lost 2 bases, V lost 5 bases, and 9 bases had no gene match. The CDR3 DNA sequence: TGTGCCAGCAGCCTACAGGGGACGGTAACCTACGAGCAGTACGTC. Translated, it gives CASSLQGTVTYEQYV.

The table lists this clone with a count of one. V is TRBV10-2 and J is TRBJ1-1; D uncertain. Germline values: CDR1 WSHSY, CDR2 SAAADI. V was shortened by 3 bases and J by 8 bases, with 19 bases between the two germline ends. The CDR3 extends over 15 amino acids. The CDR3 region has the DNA TGCGCCAGCAGTGAAGGTTTCCAAAAAGGAGGCGAAGCTTTCTTT. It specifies CASSEGFQKGGEAFF.

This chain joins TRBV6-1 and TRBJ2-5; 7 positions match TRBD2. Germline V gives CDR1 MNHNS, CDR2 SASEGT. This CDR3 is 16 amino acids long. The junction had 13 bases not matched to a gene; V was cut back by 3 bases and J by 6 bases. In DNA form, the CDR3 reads TGTGCCAGCAGTGATGGCTTGTTCGGGGGGATGAAGACCCAGTACTTC. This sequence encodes CASSDGLFGGMKTQYF.

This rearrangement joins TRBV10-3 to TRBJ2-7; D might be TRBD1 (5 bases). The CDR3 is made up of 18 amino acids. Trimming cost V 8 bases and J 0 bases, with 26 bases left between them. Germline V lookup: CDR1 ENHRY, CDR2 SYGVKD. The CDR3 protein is CAIYDFRKRGRSSYEQYV. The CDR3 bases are TGTGCCATCTACGACTTCCGGAAAAGGGGTAGGAGCTCCTACGAGCAGTACGTC.

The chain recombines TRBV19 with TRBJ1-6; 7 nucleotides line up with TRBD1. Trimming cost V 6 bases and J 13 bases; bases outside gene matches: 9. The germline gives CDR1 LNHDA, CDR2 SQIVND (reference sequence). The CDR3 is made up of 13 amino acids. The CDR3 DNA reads TGTGCCAGTAGCGAGGGACAGATAATGCCCCTCCACTTT. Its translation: CASSEGQIMPLHF.

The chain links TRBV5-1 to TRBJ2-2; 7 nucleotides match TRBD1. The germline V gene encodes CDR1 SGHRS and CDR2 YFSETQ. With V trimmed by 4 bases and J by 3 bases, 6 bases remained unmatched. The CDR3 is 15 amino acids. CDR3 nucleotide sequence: TGCGCCAGCAGCCCTGACAGGGTGGACACCGGGGAGCTGTTTTTT. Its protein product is CASSPDRVDTGELFF.